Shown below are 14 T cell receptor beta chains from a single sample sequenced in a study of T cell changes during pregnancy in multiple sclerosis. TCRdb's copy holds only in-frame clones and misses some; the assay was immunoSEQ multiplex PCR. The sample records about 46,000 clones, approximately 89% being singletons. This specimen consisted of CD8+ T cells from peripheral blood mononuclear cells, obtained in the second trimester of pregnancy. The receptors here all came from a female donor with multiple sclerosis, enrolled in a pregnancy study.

The CDR3 protein is CASMRGGSGYTF. The CDR3 coding sequence is TGTGCCAGCATGAGGGGGGGCTCTGGCTACACCTTC. The rearrangement uses TRBV11-2 and TRBJ1-2, with D possibly TRBD1 on 6 matching bases. Germline CDR1 reads SGHAT; CDR2 reads FQNNGV. The CDR3 contains 12 residues. The germline V and J ends were trimmed by 7 bases and 7 bases, with 13 bases remaining between them.

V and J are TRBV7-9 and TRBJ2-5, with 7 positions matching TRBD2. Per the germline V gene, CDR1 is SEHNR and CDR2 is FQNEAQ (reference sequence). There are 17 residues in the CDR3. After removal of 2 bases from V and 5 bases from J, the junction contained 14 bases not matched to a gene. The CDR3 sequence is CASSLPLARDPRETQYF. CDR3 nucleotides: TGTGCCAGCAGCTTACCACTAGCGAGGGACCCTCGCGAGACCCAGTACTTC.

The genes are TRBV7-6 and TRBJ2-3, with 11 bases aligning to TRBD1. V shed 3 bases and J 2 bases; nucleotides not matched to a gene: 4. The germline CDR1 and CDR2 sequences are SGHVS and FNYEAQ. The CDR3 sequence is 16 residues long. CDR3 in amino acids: CASSLGTGGTTDTQYF. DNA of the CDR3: TGTGCCAGCAGCTTGGGGACAGGGGGAACCACAGATACGCAGTATTTT.

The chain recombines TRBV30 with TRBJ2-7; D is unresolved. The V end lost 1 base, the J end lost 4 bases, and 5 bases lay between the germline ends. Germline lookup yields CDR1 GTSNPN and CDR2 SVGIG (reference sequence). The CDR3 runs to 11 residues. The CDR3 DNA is TGTGCCTGGAGTGGTCCATACGAGCAGTACTTC. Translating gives CAWSGPYEQYF.

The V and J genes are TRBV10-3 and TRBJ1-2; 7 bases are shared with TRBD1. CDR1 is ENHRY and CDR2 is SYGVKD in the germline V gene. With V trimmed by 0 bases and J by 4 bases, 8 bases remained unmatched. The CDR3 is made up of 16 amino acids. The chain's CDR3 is CAISESTGDSGYGYTF. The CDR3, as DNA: TGTGCCATCAGTGAGTCAACAGGGGACTCGGGCTATGGCTACACCTTC.

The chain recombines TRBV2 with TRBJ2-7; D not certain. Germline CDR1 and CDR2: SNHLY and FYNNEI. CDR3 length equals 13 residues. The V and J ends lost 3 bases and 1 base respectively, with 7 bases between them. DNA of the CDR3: TGTGCCAGCAGTGAGGTAGAGTCCTACGAGCAGTACTTC. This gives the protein CASSEVESYEQYF.

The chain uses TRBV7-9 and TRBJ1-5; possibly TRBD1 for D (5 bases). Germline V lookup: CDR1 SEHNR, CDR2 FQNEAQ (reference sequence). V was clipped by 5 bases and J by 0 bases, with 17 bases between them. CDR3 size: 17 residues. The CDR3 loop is CASSGDSKLNSNQPQHF. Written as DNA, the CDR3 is TGTGCCAGCAGCGGTGACAGTAAACTTAATAGCAATCAGCCCCAGCATTTT.

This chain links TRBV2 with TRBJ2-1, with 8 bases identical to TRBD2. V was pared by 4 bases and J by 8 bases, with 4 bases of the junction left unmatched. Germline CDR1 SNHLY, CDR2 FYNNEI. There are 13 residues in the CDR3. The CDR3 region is CASSGTSRYEQFF. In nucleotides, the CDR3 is TGTGCCAGCAGTGGGACTAGCAGATATGAGCAGTTCTTC. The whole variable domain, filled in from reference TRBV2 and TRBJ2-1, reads EPEVTQTPSHQVTQMGQEVILRCVPISNHLYFYWYRQILGQKVEFLVSFYNNEISEKSEIFDDQFSVERPDGSNFTLKIRSTKLEDSAMYFCASSGTSRYEQFFGPGTRLTVL.

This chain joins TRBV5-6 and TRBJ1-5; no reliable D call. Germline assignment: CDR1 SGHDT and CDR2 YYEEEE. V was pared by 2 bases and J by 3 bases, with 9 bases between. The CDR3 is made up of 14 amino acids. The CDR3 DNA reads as TGTGCCAGCAGCTTAGGCGGTCACAATCAGCCCCAGCATTTT. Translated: CASSLGGHNQPQHF.

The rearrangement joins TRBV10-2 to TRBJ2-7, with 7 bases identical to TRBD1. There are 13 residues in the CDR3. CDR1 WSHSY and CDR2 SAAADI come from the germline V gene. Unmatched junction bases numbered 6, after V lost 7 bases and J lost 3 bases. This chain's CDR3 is CASTTDRVYEQYF. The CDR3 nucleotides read TGCGCCAGCACTACAGACAGGGTCTACGAGCAGTACTTC.

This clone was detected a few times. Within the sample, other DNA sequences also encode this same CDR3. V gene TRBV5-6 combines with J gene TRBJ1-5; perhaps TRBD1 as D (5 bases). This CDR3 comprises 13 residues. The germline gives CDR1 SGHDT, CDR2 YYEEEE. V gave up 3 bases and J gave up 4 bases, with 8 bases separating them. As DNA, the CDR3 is TGTGCCAGCAGCTGGGGGGGAAATCAGCCCCAGCATTTT. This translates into CASSWGGNQPQHF.

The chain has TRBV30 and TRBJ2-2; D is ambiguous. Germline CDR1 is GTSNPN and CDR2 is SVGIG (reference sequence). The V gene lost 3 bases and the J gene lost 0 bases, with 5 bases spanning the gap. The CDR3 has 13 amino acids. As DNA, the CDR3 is TGTGCCTGGAGCGCAGCGAACACCGGGGAGCTGTTTTTT. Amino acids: CAWSAANTGELFF.

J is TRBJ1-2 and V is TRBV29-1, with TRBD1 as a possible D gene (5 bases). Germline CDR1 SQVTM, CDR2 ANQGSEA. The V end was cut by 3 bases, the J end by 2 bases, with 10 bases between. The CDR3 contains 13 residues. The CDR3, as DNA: TGCAGCGTTGAGGGAGGGACCAACTATGGCTACACCTTC. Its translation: CSVEGGTNYGYTF. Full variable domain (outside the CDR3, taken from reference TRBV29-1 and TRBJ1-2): SAVISQKPSRDICQRGTSLTIQCQVDSQVTMMFWYRQQPGQSLTLIATANQGSEATYESGFVIDKFPISRPNLTFSTLTVSNMSPEDSSIYLCSVEGGTNYGYTFGSGTRLTVV.

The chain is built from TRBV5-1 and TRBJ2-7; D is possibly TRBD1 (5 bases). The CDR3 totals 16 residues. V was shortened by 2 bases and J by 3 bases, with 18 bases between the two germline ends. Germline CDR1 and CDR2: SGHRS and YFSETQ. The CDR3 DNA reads TGCGCCAGCAGCTTAGAATCAGGGCCCCGTGGCTACGAGCAGTACTTC. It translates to CASSLESGPRGYEQYF.